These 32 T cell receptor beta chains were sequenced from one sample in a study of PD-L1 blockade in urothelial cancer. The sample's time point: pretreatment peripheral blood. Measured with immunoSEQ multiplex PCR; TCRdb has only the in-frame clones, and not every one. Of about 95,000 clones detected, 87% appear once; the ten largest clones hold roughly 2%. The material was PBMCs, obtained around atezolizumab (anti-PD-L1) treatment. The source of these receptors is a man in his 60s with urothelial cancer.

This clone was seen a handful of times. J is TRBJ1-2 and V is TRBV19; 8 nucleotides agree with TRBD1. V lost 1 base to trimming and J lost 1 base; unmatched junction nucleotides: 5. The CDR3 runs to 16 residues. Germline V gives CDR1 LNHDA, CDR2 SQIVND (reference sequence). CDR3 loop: CASSIVRGPGNYGYTF. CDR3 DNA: TGTGCCAGTAGTATAGTCAGGGGGCCGGGTAACTATGGCTACACCTTC.

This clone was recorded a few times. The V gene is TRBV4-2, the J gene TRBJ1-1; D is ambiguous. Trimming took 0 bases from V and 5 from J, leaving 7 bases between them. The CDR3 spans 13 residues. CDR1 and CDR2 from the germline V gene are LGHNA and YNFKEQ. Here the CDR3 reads CASSQDRLTEAFF. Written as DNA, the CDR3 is TGTGCCAGCAGCCAAGATAGATTGACTGAAGCTTTCTTT.

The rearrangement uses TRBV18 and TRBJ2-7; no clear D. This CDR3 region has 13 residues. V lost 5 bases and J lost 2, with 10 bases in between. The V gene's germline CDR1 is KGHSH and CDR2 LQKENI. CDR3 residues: CASSSIETYEQYF. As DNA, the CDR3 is TGTGCCAGCTCATCCATAGAGACCTACGAGCAGTACTTC.

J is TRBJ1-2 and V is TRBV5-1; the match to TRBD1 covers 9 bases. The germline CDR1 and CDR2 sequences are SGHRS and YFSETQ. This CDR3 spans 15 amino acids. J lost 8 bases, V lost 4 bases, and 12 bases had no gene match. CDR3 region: CASSAGQQGAGGYTF. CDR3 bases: TGCGCCAGCAGCGCGGGCCAACAGGGGGCTGGGGGCTACACCTTC.

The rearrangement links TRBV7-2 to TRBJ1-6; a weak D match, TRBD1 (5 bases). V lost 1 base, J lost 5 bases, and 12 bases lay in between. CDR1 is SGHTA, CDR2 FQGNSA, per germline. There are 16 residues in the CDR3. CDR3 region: CASSLEGGTNNSPLHF. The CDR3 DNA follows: TGTGCCAGCAGCTTAGAGGGAGGGACCAATAATTCACCCCTCCACTTT.

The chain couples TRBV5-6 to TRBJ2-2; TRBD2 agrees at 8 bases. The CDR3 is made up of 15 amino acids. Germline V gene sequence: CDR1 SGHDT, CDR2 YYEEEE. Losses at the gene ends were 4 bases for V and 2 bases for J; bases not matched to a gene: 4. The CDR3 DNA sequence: TGTGCCAGCAGCACTAGCGGACCTAACACCGGGGAGCTGTTTTTT. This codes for CASSTSGPNTGELFF.

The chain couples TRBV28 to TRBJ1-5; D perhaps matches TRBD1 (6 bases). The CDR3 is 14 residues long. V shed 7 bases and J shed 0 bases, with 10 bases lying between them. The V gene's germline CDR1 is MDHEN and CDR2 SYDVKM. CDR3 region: CASTRGDSNQPQHF. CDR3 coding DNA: TGTGCCAGCACCAGGGGCGATAGCAATCAGCCCCAGCATTTT.

DNA for the CDR3: TGCGCCAGCAGCTTCCCGACAGCGGGGGAGGGGAAAAACATTCAGTACTTC. It encodes CASSFPTAGEGKNIQYF. The chain links TRBV5-1 to TRBJ2-4; TRBD2 matches 8 bases. The V gene end was trimmed by 2 bases and the J gene end by 4 bases; junction bases not matched to a gene: 11. The CDR3 length is 17 residues. Germline V CDR1 and CDR2: SGHRS, YFSETQ.

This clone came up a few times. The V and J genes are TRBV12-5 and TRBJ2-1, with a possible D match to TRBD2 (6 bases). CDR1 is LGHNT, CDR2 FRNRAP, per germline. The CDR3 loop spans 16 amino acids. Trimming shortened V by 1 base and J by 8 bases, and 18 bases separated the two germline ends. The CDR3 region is CASGLDRKGGFHEQFF. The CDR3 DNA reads TGTGCTAGTGGTTTGGACCGTAAAGGAGGGTTCCATGAGCAGTTCTTC.

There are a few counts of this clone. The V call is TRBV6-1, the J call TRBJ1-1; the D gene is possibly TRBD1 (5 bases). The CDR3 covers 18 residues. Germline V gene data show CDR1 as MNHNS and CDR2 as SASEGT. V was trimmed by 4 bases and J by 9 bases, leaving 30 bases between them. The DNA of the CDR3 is TGTGCCAGCAGTGCAAGGTCTAAAGTGGGGGGATCTGCCGAAAAAGCTTTCTTT. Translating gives CASSARSKVGGSAEKAFF.

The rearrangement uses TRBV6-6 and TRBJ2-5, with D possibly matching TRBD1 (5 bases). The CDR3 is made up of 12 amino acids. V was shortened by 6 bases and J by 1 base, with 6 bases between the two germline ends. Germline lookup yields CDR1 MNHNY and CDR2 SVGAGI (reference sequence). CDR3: CASSRAQETQYF. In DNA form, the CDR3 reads TGTGCCAGCAGCAGGGCCCAAGAGACCCAGTACTTC.

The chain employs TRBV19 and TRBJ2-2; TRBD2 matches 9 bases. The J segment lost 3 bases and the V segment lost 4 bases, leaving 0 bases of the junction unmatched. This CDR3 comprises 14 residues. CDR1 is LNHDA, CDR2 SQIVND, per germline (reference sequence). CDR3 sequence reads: CASSSGGDTGELFF. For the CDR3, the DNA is TGTGCCAGTAGTAGCGGGGGGGACACCGGGGAGCTGTTTTTT.

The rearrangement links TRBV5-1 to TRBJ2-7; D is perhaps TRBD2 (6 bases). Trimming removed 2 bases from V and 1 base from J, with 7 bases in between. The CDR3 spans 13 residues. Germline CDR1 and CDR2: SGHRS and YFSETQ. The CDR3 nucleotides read TGCGCCAGCAGCTTAGCGGGTTCCTACGAGCAGTACTTC. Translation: CASSLAGSYEQYF.

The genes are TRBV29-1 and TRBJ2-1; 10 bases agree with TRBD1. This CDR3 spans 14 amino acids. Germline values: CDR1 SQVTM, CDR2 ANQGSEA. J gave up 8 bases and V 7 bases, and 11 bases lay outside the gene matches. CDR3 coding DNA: TGCAGCGGTCTCGGGGGGACAGGGGCCCATGAGCAGTTCTTC. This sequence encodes CSGLGGTGAHEQFF.

The CDR3 nucleotides read TGCGCCAGCAGCTTGCAAGCCAGCACAGATACGCAGTATTTT. It translates to CASSLQASTDTQYF. V and J are TRBV5-1 and TRBJ2-3, with D unclear. Between the trimmed V and J ends, which lost 1 base and 0 bases, there was a span of 6 bases. The CDR3 runs to 14 residues. The germline CDR1 and CDR2 sequences are SGHRS and YFSETQ.

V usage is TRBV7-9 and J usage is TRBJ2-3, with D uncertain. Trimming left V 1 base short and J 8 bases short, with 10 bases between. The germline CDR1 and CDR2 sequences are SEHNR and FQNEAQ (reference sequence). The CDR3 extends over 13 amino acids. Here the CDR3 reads CASSLEVGGTQYF. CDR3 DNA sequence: TGTGCCAGCAGCTTAGAAGTCGGCGGTACGCAGTATTTT.

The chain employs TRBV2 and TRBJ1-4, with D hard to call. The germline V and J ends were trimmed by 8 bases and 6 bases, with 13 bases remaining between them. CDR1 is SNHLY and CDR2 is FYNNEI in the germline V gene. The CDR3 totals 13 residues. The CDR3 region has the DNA TGTGCCAGCGGAAGCTCGGGGTATGAAAAACTGTTTTTT. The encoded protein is CASGSSGYEKLFF. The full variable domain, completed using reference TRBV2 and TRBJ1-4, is EPEVTQTPSHQVTQMGQEVILRCVPISNHLYFYWYRQILGQKVEFLVSFYNNEISEKSEIFDDQFSVERPDGSNFTLKIRSTKLEDSAMYFCASGSSGYEKLFFGSGTQLSVL.

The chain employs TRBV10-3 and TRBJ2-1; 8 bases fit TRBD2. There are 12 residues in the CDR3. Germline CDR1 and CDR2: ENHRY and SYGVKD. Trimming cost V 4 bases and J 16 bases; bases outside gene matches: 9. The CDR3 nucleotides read TGTGCCATCAGTGCTGCTGAGCGGGGGTCTTTCTTC. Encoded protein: CAISAAERGSFF.

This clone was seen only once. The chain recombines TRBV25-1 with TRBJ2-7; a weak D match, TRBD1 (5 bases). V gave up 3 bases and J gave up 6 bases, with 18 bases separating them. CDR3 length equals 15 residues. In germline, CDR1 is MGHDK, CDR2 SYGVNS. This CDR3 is CASSDFTQGSFEQYF. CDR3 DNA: TGTGCCAGCAGTGATTTCACCCAGGGAAGCTTCGAGCAGTACTTC.

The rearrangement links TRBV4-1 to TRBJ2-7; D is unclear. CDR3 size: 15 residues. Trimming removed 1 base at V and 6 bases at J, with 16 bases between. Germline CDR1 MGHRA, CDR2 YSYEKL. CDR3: CASSQANQVPPEQYF. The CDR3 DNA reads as TGCGCCAGCAGCCAAGCAAACCAGGTACCGCCCGAGCAGTACTTC.

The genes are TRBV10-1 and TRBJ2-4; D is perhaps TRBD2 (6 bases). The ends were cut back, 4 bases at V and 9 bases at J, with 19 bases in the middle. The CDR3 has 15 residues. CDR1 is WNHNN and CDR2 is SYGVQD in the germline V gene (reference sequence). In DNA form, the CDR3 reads TGCGCCAGCAGTGTTCTGGGGGGAAGTGAAGGCATTCAGTACTTC. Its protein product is CASSVLGGSEGIQYF.

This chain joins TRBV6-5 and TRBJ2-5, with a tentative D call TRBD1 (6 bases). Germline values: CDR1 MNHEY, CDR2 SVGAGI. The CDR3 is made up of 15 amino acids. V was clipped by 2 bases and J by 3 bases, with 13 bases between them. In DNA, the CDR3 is TGTGCCAGCAGTTACCGAGGGGACAACAAAGAGACCCAGTACTTC. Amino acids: CASSYRGDNKETQYF.

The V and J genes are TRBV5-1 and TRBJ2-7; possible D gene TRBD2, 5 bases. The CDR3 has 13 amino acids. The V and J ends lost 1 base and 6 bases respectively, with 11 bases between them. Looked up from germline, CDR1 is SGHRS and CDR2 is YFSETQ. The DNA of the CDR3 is TGCGCCAGCAGCTTGTACGGGATTGGCGAGCAGTACTTC. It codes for CASSLYGIGEQYF.

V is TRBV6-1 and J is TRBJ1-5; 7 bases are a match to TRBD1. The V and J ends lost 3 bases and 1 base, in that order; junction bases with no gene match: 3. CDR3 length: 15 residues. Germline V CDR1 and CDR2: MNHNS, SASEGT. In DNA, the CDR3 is TGTGCCAGCAGTGACGCAGGGGGGAGCAATCAGCCCCAGCATTTT. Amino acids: CASSDAGGSNQPQHF.

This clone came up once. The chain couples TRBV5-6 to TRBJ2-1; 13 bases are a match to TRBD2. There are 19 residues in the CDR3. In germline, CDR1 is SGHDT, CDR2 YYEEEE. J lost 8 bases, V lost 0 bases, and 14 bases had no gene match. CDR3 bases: TGTGCCAGCAGCTTGGCCTTTGGGACTAGCGGGAAACCCGATCATGAGCAGTTCTTC. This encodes CASSLAFGTSGKPDHEQFF. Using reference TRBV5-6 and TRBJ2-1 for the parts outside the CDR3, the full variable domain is DAGVTQSPTHLIKTRGQQVTLRCSPKSGHDTVSWYQQALGQGPQFIFQYYEEEERQRGNFPDRFSGHQFPNYSSELNVNALLLGDSALYLCASSLAFGTSGKPDHEQFFGPGTRLTVL.

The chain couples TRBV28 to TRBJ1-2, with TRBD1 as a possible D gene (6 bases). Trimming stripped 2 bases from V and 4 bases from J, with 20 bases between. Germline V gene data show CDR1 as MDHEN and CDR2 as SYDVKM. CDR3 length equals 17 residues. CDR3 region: CASSLGGGGGTSYGYTF. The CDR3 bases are TGTGCCAGCAGTTTAGGGGGCGGGGGCGGAACATCCTATGGCTACACCTTC.

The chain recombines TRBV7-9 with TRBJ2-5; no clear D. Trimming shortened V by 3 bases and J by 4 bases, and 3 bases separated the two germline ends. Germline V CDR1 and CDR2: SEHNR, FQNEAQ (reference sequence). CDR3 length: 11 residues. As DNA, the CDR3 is TGTGCCAGCAGCTTCCGAGAGACCCAGTACTTC. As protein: CASSFRETQYF.

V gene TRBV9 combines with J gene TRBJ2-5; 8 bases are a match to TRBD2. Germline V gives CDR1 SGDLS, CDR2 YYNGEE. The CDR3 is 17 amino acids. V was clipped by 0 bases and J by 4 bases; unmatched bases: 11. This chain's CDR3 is CASSVGVGGAGGETQYF. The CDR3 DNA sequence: TGTGCCAGCAGCGTAGGAGTAGGTGGGGCGGGGGGAGAGACCCAGTACTTC. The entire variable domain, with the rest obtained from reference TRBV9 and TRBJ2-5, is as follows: DSGVTQTPKHLITATGQRVTLRCSPRSGDLSVYWYQQSLDQGLQFLIQYYNGEERAKGNILERFSAQQFPDLHSELNLSSLELGDSALYFCASSVGVGGAGGETQYFGPGTRLLVL.

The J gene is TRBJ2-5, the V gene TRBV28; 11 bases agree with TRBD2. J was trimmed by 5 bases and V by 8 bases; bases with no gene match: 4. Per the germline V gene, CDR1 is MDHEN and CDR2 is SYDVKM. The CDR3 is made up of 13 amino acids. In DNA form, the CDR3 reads TGTGCCAGCTTAGCGGGGGGGCGGGAGACCCAGTACTTC. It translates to CASLAGGRETQYF.

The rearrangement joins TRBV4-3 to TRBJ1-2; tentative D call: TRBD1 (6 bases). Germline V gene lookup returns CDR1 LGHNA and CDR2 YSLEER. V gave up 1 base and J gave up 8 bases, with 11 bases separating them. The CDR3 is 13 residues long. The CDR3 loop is CASSQGDRRGYTF. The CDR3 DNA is TGCGCCAGCAGCCAAGGCGACAGGCGAGGCTACACCTTC.

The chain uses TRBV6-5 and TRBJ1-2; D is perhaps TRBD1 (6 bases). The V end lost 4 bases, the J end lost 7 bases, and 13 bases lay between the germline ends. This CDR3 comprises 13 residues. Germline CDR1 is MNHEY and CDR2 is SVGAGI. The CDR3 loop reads CASSLPGEGGYTF. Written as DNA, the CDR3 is TGTGCCAGCAGTTTGCCAGGGGAAGGTGGCTACACCTTC.

In nucleotides, the CDR3 is TGTGCCAGCAGTGAAGGGGCCGGCGTAGGTGGCTACACCTTC. Protein sequence: CASSEGAGVGGYTF. The V gene is TRBV2, the J gene TRBJ1-2; unclear D gene. Trimming pared 1 base from V and 7 bases from J, leaving 13 bases between. The length of the CDR3 is 14 residues. Per the germline V gene, CDR1 is SNHLY and CDR2 is FYNNEI.